The 8 T cell receptor beta chains in this list originate from one sample, sequenced in a study of technical replicates of blood from several donors. The method was immunoSEQ multiplex PCR; TCRdb's version includes in-frame clones alone and lacks a portion of them. The table records over 45,000 clones, about 93% of them present only once. The sequenced sample was PBMCs. All receptors come from a human donor in good health. Some clones in this sample may be carry-over from other donors' samples.

This chain uses TRBV30 with TRBJ1-2, with TRBD1 matching over 11 bases. Germline CDR1 reads GTSNPN; CDR2 reads SVGIG (reference sequence). The CDR3 is made up of 14 amino acids. V trimming: 1 base; J trimming: 6 bases; junction bases outside the gene matches: 4. CDR3 nucleotides: TGTGCCTGGAGTGGAGGACAGGGGGCCAATGGCTACACCTTC. It codes for CAWSGGQGANGYTF.

The rearrangement links TRBV30 to TRBJ1-6, with D uncertain. Germline V gene lookup returns CDR1 GTSNPN and CDR2 SVGIG (reference sequence). V was trimmed by 0 bases and J by 8 bases, leaving 11 bases between them. The CDR3 runs to 14 residues. The CDR3 region is CAWSVGGVDSPLHF. The CDR3 bases are TGTGCCTGGAGTGTAGGAGGAGTCGATTCACCCCTCCACTTT. Full variable domain (rest looked up from reference TRBV30 and TRBJ1-6): SQTIHQWPATLVQPVGSPLSLECTVEGTSNPNLYWYRQAAGRGLQLLFYSVGIGQISSEVPQNLSASRPQDRQFILSSKKLLLSDSGFYLCAWSVGGVDSPLHFGNGTRLTVT.

This chain connects TRBV6-5 to TRBJ2-5, with TRBD2 matching over 7 bases. CDR1 is MNHEY, CDR2 SVGAGI, per germline. With V trimmed by 0 bases and J by 2 bases, 3 bases remained unmatched. The CDR3 consists of 15 residues. As DNA, the CDR3 is TGTGCCAGCAGTTACTCGGGGAGGGTTCAAGAGACCCAGTACTTC. Protein: CASSYSGRVQETQYF.

This sequence joins TRBV5-1 and TRBJ2-5; the D gene is possibly TRBD2 (6 bases). Germline V lookup: CDR1 SGHRS, CDR2 YFSETQ. This CDR3 comprises 13 residues. Trimming cost V 6 bases and J 4 bases, with 13 bases left between them. CDR3 nucleotides: TGCGCCAGCATACTCGGGAGAGGAGAGACCCAGTACTTC. It yields the protein CASILGRGETQYF.

This rearrangement joins TRBV5-4 to TRBJ2-7; tentatively, D is TRBD1 (5 bases). CDR1 is SGHNT and CDR2 is YYREEE in the germline V gene (reference sequence). V was shortened by 4 bases and J by 2 bases, with 10 bases between the two germline ends. This CDR3 has 13 amino acids. This chain's CDR3 is CASSETVTYEQYF. DNA of the CDR3: TGTGCCAGCAGCGAGACAGTGACCTACGAGCAGTACTTC.

The chain couples TRBV2 to TRBJ2-7; D perhaps matches TRBD1 (5 bases). Germline loops: CDR1 SNHLY, CDR2 FYNNEI. The ends were cut back, 7 bases at V and 1 base at J, with 14 bases in the middle. The CDR3 is made up of 14 amino acids. The CDR3 is CASTGRWSSYEQYF. The CDR3, as DNA: TGTGCCAGCACAGGGCGCTGGAGTTCCTACGAGCAGTACTTC. The full variable domain, in which reference TRBV2 and TRBJ2-7 provide the parts outside the CDR3, is EPEVTQTPSHQVTQMGQEVILRCVPISNHLYFYWYRQILGQKVEFLVSFYNNEISEKSEIFDDQFSVERPDGSNFTLKIRSTKLEDSAMYFCASTGRWSSYEQYFGPGTRLTVT.

The V and J genes are TRBV6-1 and TRBJ2-2, with D tentatively TRBD2 (7 bases). V lost 8 bases and J lost 4, with 17 bases in between. Germline assignment: CDR1 MNHNS and CDR2 SASEGT. The CDR3 is made up of 15 amino acids. CDR3 sequence reads: CASEEGGRVTGELFF. CDR3 coding DNA: TGTGCCAGCGAGGAGGGGGGGCGGGTCACCGGGGAGCTGTTTTTT.

CDR3 nucleotide sequence: TGTGCCAGCAGCTCAAGGACAGATAGTTCATCCCCCCTCCACTTT. It yields the protein CASSSRTDSSSPLHF. The rearrangement uses TRBV7-2 and TRBJ1-6; a weak D match, TRBD1 (6 bases). With 4 bases removed from V and 13 bases from J, the gap between germline ends came to 20 bases. CDR1 and CDR2 from the germline V gene are SGHTA and FQGNSA. This CDR3 is 15 amino acids long. Full variable domain (missing parts from reference TRBV7-2 and TRBJ1-6): GAGVSQSPSNKVTEKGKDVELRCDPISGHTALYWYRQSLGQGLEFLIYFQGNSAPDKSGLPSDRFSAERTGGSVSTLTIQRTQQEDSAVYLCASSSRTDSSSPLHFGNGTRLTVT.